Sequencing of this T cell receptor beta chain was carried out in a study of shared clonotypes between healthy human individuals. The method was immunoSEQ multiplex PCR; TCRdb's version includes in-frame clones alone and lacks a portion of them. The sample consists of 1,400,000 or so clones, just under 99% of them appearing once. The germline gives CDR1 SGHDN, CDR2 FVKESK. The CDR3 covers 13 residues. Trimming shortened V by 4 bases and J by 3 bases, and 10 bases separated the two germline ends. The V gene is TRBV14, the J gene TRBJ2-7; the D call may be TRBD1 or TRBD2 (5 bases each). Sequencing used naive CD4+ T cells sorted from blood. Specified subset: CD45RA+ positively selected. This clonotype was sampled from a man aged 30-40 years in good health. The CDR3 bases are TGTGCCAGCAGCCCCGGGACCTTCTACGAGCAGTACTTC. Its protein is CASSPGTFYEQYF.